These 13 T cell receptor beta chains were all obtained from the same sample, sequenced in a study of OX40 agonist ivuxolimab in advanced cancers. TCRdb keeps only in-frame clones here, not all; method: immunoSEQ multiplex PCR. The repertoire holds tens of thousands of clones, with 86% as singletons. The input for sequencing was CD4+ or CD8+ T cells sorted from blood, taken in a trial of the OX40 agonist ivuxolimab. These receptors all stem from an adult with an advanced solid tumor such as melanoma, head and neck, liver or kidney cancer.

The chain links TRBV7-2 to TRBJ1-1; TRBD1 might be the D (5 bases). Germline V gene sequence: CDR1 SGHTA, CDR2 FQGNSA. Trimming left V 5 bases short and J 0 bases short, with 10 bases between. This CDR3 comprises 14 residues. The CDR3 here is CASSRDYVNTEAFF. The CDR3 bases are TGTGCCAGCAGCCGGGACTACGTGAACACTGAAGCTTTCTTT.

J is TRBJ2-1 and V is TRBV7-5; the listed D gene, TRBD1, was not tested against the DNA. TRBV7-5 constitutes a pseudogene. CDR3 length equals 18 residues. This chain's CDR3 is CARSLAFSGTLTGNEQFF. CDR3 bases: TGTGCCAGAAGCTTAGCGTTTTCCGGGACACTCACGGGGAATGAGCAGTTCTTC.

The V call is TRBV7-2, the J call TRBJ2-4; 7 nucleotides align to TRBD1. V lost 6 bases, J lost 6 bases, and 11 bases stayed unmatched. CDR3 size: 15 residues. Germline V gives CDR1 SGHTA, CDR2 FQGNSA. The CDR3 DNA reads as TGTGCCAGCAGACCTACCGGGACAGAGCTAAACATTCAGTACTTC. Protein product: CASRPTGTELNIQYF.

The chain couples TRBV7-9 to TRBJ2-1, with TRBD2 identical over 10 bases. The junction had 7 bases not matched to a gene; V was cut back by 6 bases and J by 8 bases. This CDR3 comprises 14 residues. CDR1 SEHNR and CDR2 FQNEAQ come from the germline V gene (reference sequence). In nucleotides, the CDR3 is TGTGCCAGCAGTCAAGCGGGAGGGTTGGATGAGCAGTTCTTC. The encoded protein is CASSQAGGLDEQFF.

J is TRBJ2-1 and V is TRBV7-2; D ambiguous. CDR1 and CDR2 from the germline V gene are SGHTA and FQGNSA. The CDR3 loop spans 13 amino acids. Trimming left V 1 base short and J 8 bases short, with 9 bases between. CDR3 nucleotides: TGTGCCAGCAGCTTAGTTTATCTGCATGAGCAGTTCTTC. Translation: CASSLVYLHEQFF.

The chain carries TRBV27 and TRBJ1-2; D might be TRBD1 (6 bases). Trimming pared 6 bases from V and 2 bases from J, leaving 10 bases between. The germline gives CDR1 MNHEY, CDR2 SMNVEV (reference sequence). The CDR3 has 13 amino acids. The CDR3 loop reads CASSRQENYGYTF. As DNA, the CDR3 is TGTGCCAGCAGCCGACAGGAGAACTATGGCTACACCTTC.

The chain is built from TRBV6-5 and TRBJ2-2; either TRBD1 or TRBD2 may fit D (5 bases each). The CDR3 is made up of 14 amino acids. The germline V and J ends were trimmed by 8 bases and 1 base, with 11 bases remaining between them. The germline V gene encodes CDR1 MNHEY and CDR2 SVGAGI. The CDR3 sequence: CASSTGGNTGELFF. CDR3 nucleotides: TGTGCCAGCTCCACTGGGGGGAACACCGGGGAGCTGTTTTTT.

This chain connects TRBV19 to TRBJ2-7; the match to TRBD1 covers 8 bases. V lost 6 bases to trimming and J lost 1 base; unmatched junction nucleotides: 8. CDR1 and CDR2 (germline): LNHDA, SQIVND (reference sequence). There are 15 residues in the CDR3. The CDR3 region is CASSPGTGPSYEQYF. In DNA, the CDR3 is TGTGCCAGTAGCCCCGGGACAGGTCCTTCCTACGAGCAGTACTTC.

J is TRBJ2-1 and V is TRBV19, with 10 positions matching TRBD2. Germline assignment: CDR1 LNHDA and CDR2 SQIVND (reference sequence). With V trimmed by 4 bases and J by 7 bases, 4 bases remained unmatched. This CDR3 is 14 amino acids long. DNA of the CDR3: TGTGCCAGTAGTACTAGCGGGAGAGGTAATGAGCAGTTCTTC. Translation gives CASSTSGRGNEQFF.

The chain links TRBV7-9 to TRBJ1-1; a possible D gene is TRBD1 (6 bases). CDR1 and CDR2 from the germline V gene are SEHNR and FQNEAQ (reference sequence). CDR3 length: 14 residues. The V gene lost 5 bases and the J gene lost 7 bases, with 17 bases spanning the gap. The CDR3 nucleotides are TGTGCCAGCAGCCCGAACTGGGGGCGAAGTGAAGCTTTCTTT. Protein product: CASSPNWGRSEAFF.

This chain links TRBV19 with TRBJ1-5, with D hard to call. The CDR3 runs to 16 residues. Germline V CDR1 and CDR2: LNHDA, SQIVND (reference sequence). V gave up 4 bases and J gave up 0 bases, with 13 bases separating them. The CDR3 here is CASSTRRIYSNQPQHF. Here the CDR3 DNA reads TGTGCCAGTAGTACTCGACGGATCTATAGCAATCAGCCCCAGCATTTT.

This clone occurred a few times. The chain employs TRBV5-6 and TRBJ1-2; D uncertain. The CDR3 runs to 11 residues. The germline CDR1 and CDR2 sequences are SGHDT and YYEEEE. The germline V and J ends were trimmed by 1 base and 8 bases, with 6 bases remaining between them. The DNA of the CDR3 is TGTGCCAGCAGCTTGCGGGGAGGCTACACCTTC. Translated, it gives CASSLRGGYTF.

The J gene is TRBJ2-1, the V gene TRBV27, with TRBD2 matching 11 bases. The J segment lost 10 bases and the V segment lost 6 bases, leaving 8 bases of the junction unmatched. CDR3 length: 14 residues. Germline V gene sequence: CDR1 MNHEY, CDR2 SMNVEV (reference sequence). The CDR3 DNA reads TGTGCCAGCAGAACTAGCGGGAGCGCGGGGGAGCAGTTCTTC. Its protein is CASRTSGSAGEQFF.